One T cell receptor beta chain is described in this entry. No cognate antigen has been identified for it. Base qualities are not provided; no much larger clone lies one nucleotide away. After around eleven days of culture, CD4+ T cells were isolated with the EasySep CD4+ T cell isolation kit. Healthy vaccine recipients had no prior SARS-CoV-2 infection, confirmed by negative nucleocapsid antibodies before and after vaccination. Half of the culture medium was replaced with fresh IL-2-containing medium on days 3 and 7. Unless noted otherwise, every peptide stimulation condition was grown in triplicate wells. PBMC were separated from whole blood using Ficoll-Paque Plus gradient centrifugation and were then either cryopreserved at -140C or used fresh. The QIAamp micro DNA kit was used to extract genomic DNA from the cultured CD4+ T cells. The entry originates in a study of vaccination effects on CD4 cells after COVID-19 (dated by TCRdb to between 2021 and 2024). Context from the whole study: The ViraFEST assay stimulated PBMC with viral peptide pools and then used TCR sequencing to identify antigen-specific CD4+ T cell clonotypes by expansion. Participants received two doses of either the BNT162b2 or the mRNA-1273 mRNA SARS-CoV-2 vaccine. Approximately 2 million PBMC per well were cultured in IMDM with about 4.6% human AB serum, roughly 10 IU/ml IL-2 and gentamicin, plus 10 ug/ml peptides. SARS-CoV-2 spike-specific CD4+ TCR repertoires were compared before and after mRNA vaccination in COVID-19 convalescent patients and in infection-naive vaccine recipients. A total of 10 COVID-19 convalescent patients and a handful of SARS-CoV-2-naive healthy vaccine recipients were included in the full study. Cultures from other donors in the study were sequenced using the Oncomine TCR Beta short-read assay on an Illumina iSeq 100. Broad study findings and their caveats: Only a small number of convalescent patients were included, and no early post-infection timepoints were available, which limited the study. In healthy vaccine recipients, vaccine-induced clones were almost all SARS-CoV-2 mono-reactive, with only 1 of 255 being cross-reactive with common cold coronaviruses. Both infection-induced and vaccine-induced clones contracted markedly at late post-vaccination timepoints, which is consistent with waning T cell responses.

V is trimmed back by 1 base and J by 5 bases, and the junction contains 3 bases that no gene match accounts for. Including the terminal cysteine and phenylalanine, the CDR3 comprises 14 residues. Only CDR3 DNA is held: 42 bases, read in frame from base 1. CDR1 and CDR2, per the germline V gene, are LGHNA and YNFKEQ. Library method: the immunoSEQ multiplex PCR assay. DNA from the cultured and isolated CD4+ T cells underwent TCR beta CDR3 sequencing. The original methods were these. Non-productive TCR sequences were removed and reads were trimmed to the CDR3 region, keeping CDR3s of at least 7 amino acids. The MANAFEST web app was used to pick out antigen-specific clonotypes by comparing their expansion in peptide wells with that in reference cultures. To be called positive, a clone needed expansion at FDR<0.05 compared with the reference and with all other wells, an odds ratio greater than 5, and a frequency greater than 0.1% in two replicate wells. A clonotype was called cross-reactive if it was significantly expanded both in SARS-CoV-2 spike wells and in at least one common cold coronavirus spike condition. CDR3 similarity was assessed by Levenshtein distance with the stringdist R package, and unrooted trees were built with ape in R 3.6.1. Entries here come from immuneACCESS through TCRdb and include only in-frame sequences with V and J called. Some clones fail to appear in such tables; in the studies checked, an unresolved V gene covers under half of the shortfall, and the cause of the remainder is unknown. V and J calls and clone size are copied from that table; D and trimming were computed from the DNA. The sample yields around 35,000 clones; 65% to 75% were counted once. The top ten clonotypes cover 3% of the sample.

The source is a human donor who received a COVID-19 vaccine. The sequence links TRBV4-2 to TRBJ2-7; 9 bases in between match TRBD1. The source material was CD4+ T cells from PBMCs cultured without peptide, sampled before COVID-19 vaccination. The CDR3 protein is CASSQGTGVDEQYF. The nucleotide sequence is TGTGCCAGCAGCCAAGGGACAGGGGTTGACGAGCAGTACTTC.